A single sample is the source of the 19 T cell receptor beta chains below, sequenced in a study of cytomegalovirus exposure and HLA in healthy donors. PCR primers comprised 60 Vbeta and 13 Jbeta primers. Libraries were prepared by immunoSEQ multiplex PCR; TCRdb keeps only in-frame clonotypes and omits some of them. The data contain some 190,000 clones, around 80% of them singletons. The sequencing input was PBMCs. These receptors were collected from a man between 18 and 35 years old in good health and CMV-seronegative.

The chain couples TRBV30 to TRBJ1-6, with D possibly matching TRBD1 (5 bases). Trimming stripped 2 bases from V and 8 bases from J, with 19 bases between. The CDR3 length is 16 residues. In germline, CDR1 is GTSNPN, CDR2 SVGIG (reference sequence). The chain's CDR3 is CAWSWRETGTYSPLHF. For the CDR3, the DNA is TGTGCCTGGAGTTGGAGGGAAACGGGGACGTATTCACCCCTCCACTTT.

J is TRBJ2-5 and V is TRBV12-5, with 11 nucleotides matching TRBD2. In germline, CDR1 is LGHNT, CDR2 FRNRAP. The CDR3 extends over 15 amino acids. V lost 6 bases, J lost 5 bases, and 8 bases stayed unmatched. The CDR3 loop reads CASGRGLAVGETQYF. The CDR3 nucleotides are TGTGCTAGTGGACGGGGACTAGCGGTAGGCGAGACCCAGTACTTC.

To note about this clone: Germline is not matched at one junction end, which may reflect a read error. The chain uses TRBV30 and TRBJ1-1; no definite D call. Germline V gene sequence: CDR1 GTSNPN, CDR2 SVGIG (reference sequence). This CDR3 is built from 11 residues. As DNA, the CDR3 is TGTGCCTGGAGTGAACTGGGAGAGGCGCACTTT. Translated, it gives CAWSELGEAHF.

The chain has TRBV19 and TRBJ1-2; possibly TRBD1 for D (6 bases). This CDR3 spans 14 amino acids. Germline-derived CDR1 and CDR2 are LNHDA and SQIVND (reference sequence). Between the trimmed V and J ends, which lost 4 bases and 0 bases, there was a span of 9 bases. CDR3 sequence (DNA): TGTGCCAGTAGTAGGGACACTTCTAACTATGGCTACACCTTC. Protein product: CASSRDTSNYGYTF.

The V and J genes are TRBV5-1 and TRBJ1-1; 9 bases agree with TRBD1. The CDR3 extends over 15 amino acids. The ends lost 6 bases at V and 6 bases at J; junction bases unmatched: 12. Looked up from germline, CDR1 is SGHRS and CDR2 is YFSETQ. The CDR3 region is CASKKYTTGGPEAFF. DNA for the CDR3: TGCGCCAGCAAAAAATATACGACAGGGGGACCTGAAGCTTTCTTT.

The gene calls are TRBV27 and TRBJ1-5; no clear D gene. This CDR3 has 16 amino acids. The ends were cut back, 2 bases at V and 1 base at J, with 12 bases in the middle. The germline CDR1 and CDR2 sequences are MNHEY and SMNVEV (reference sequence). CDR3 DNA sequence: TGTGCCAGCAGTTTAGTAGGCGGGCTGAGCAATCAGCCCCAGCATTTT. It yields the protein CASSLVGGLSNQPQHF.

V and J are TRBV9 and TRBJ2-7, with TRBD1 as a possible D gene (6 bases). CDR1 and CDR2 from the germline V gene are SGDLS and YYNGEE. This CDR3 spans 15 amino acids. V lost 1 base and J 3 bases, leaving 14 bases between the germline ends. The CDR3 spells CASSVQGSGVYEQYF. DNA of the CDR3: TGTGCCAGCAGCGTACAGGGGAGTGGCGTCTACGAGCAGTACTTC.

This chain connects TRBV27 to TRBJ2-1; a possible D gene is TRBD2 (5 bases). V was cut by 4 bases and J by 4 bases, with 11 bases left in between. This CDR3 region has 14 residues. Germline-derived CDR1 and CDR2 are MNHEY and SMNVEV (reference sequence). CDR3 loop: CASSSRGSYNEQFF. As DNA, the CDR3 is TGTGCCAGCAGTTCCCGGGGATCATACAATGAGCAGTTCTTC.

The V call is TRBV6-1, the J call TRBJ1-1; D gene unclear. V lost 3 bases to trimming and J lost 1 base, with 12 bases between them. Germline V gives CDR1 MNHNS, CDR2 SASEGT. CDR3 length: 15 amino acids. CDR3 sequence reads: CASSDRDGGNTEAFF. In DNA, the CDR3 is TGTGCCAGCAGTGACCGCGACGGCGGGAACACTGAAGCTTTCTTT.

This clone was recorded once. This chain links TRBV27 with TRBJ2-1; 9 bases line up with TRBD1. The J segment lost 0 bases and the V segment lost 4 bases, leaving 4 bases of the junction unmatched. The CDR3 consists of 16 residues. Looked up from germline, CDR1 is MNHEY and CDR2 is SMNVEV (reference sequence). The CDR3 nucleotides read TGTGCCAGCAGTTACGGGACAGGGCGCTCCTACAATGAGCAGTTCTTC. This encodes CASSYGTGRSYNEQFF.

The CDR3 coding sequence is TGTGCCAGCAGCTTAGAAGGGAGCTCCTACAATGAGCAGTTCTTC. It yields the protein CASSLEGSSYNEQFF. This chain joins TRBV13 and TRBJ2-1, with a weak D call TRBD2 (5 bases). Trimming stripped 1 base from V and 0 bases from J, with 7 bases between. The CDR3 is 15 residues long. CDR1 PRHDT and CDR2 FYEKMQ come from the germline V gene (reference sequence).

The chain carries TRBV7-8 and TRBJ2-6; possible D gene TRBD2, 6 bases. The ends were cut back, 4 bases at V and 2 bases at J, with 21 bases in the middle. Germline V CDR1 and CDR2: SGHVS, FQNEAQ. The CDR3 length is 19 residues. CDR3 bases: TGTGCCAGCAGCTCGTTAATAGGGACGGGCGGGACTGGGGCCAACGTCCTGACTTTC. Encoded protein: CASSSLIGTGGTGANVLTF.

The chain employs TRBV18 and TRBJ1-1; TRBD1 matches 7 bases. CDR1 is KGHSH, CDR2 LQKENI, per germline. V was clipped by 7 bases and J by 1 base; unmatched bases: 9. This CDR3 is built from 15 residues. CDR3 bases: TGTGCCAGCTTCAGAAGACAGGGCAGGAACACTGAAGCTTTCTTT. It encodes CASFRRQGRNTEAFF. Looking up the rest from reference TRBV18 and TRBJ1-1 gives the full variable domain: NAGVMQNPRHLVRRRGQEARLRCSPMKGHSHVYWYRQLPEEGLKFMVYLQKENIIDESGMPKERFSAEFPKEGPSILRIQQVVRGDSAAYFCASFRRQGRNTEAFFGQGTRLTVV.

The chain is built from TRBV5-1 and TRBJ2-3; D might be TRBD1 (5 bases). The germline gives CDR1 SGHRS, CDR2 YFSETQ. CDR3 size: 14 residues. Deletions cut 3 bases from V and 3 bases from J, with 11 bases between. The CDR3 coding sequence is TGCGCCAGCAGCTCGGACACGTGGACAGATACGCAGTATTTT. As protein: CASSSDTWTDTQYF.

The chain carries TRBV7-9 and TRBJ2-1; 10 bases agree with TRBD1. J lost 5 bases, V lost 6 bases, and 10 bases had no gene match. The CDR3 length is 16 residues. CDR1 and CDR2 (germline): SEHNR, FQNEAQ (reference sequence). CDR3 coding DNA: TGTGCCAGCAGAAACCCTGGACAGGGGGTAGACAATGAGCAGTTCTTC. Translated, it gives CASRNPGQGVDNEQFF.

There are a few counts of this clone. This chain uses TRBV5-5 with TRBJ1-5; 8 nucleotides line up with TRBD1. The CDR3 spans 16 residues. The germline gives CDR1 SGHKS, CDR2 YYEKEE (reference sequence). V lost 4 bases, J lost 5 bases, and 11 bases stayed unmatched. The CDR3 is CASSPQGARGHQPQHF. CDR3 coding DNA: TGTGCCAGCAGCCCTCAGGGGGCGAGAGGGCATCAGCCCCAGCATTTT.

The V and J genes are TRBV30 and TRBJ1-1; TRBD1 aligns across 7 bases. Germline lookup yields CDR1 GTSNPN and CDR2 SVGIG (reference sequence). The V gene end was trimmed by 1 base and the J gene end by 6 bases; junction bases not matched to a gene: 8. This CDR3 comprises 14 residues. CDR3 coding DNA: TGTGCCTGGAGTGGACAGGGAAGGCGGGCTGAAGCTTTCTTT. This sequence encodes CAWSGQGRRAEAFF. Filled out from reference TRBV30 and TRBJ1-1, the complete variable domain reads SQTIHQWPATLVQPVGSPLSLECTVEGTSNPNLYWYRQAAGRGLQLLFYSVGIGQISSEVPQNLSASRPQDRQFILSSKKLLLSDSGFYLCAWSGQGRRAEAFFGQGTRLTVV.

The gene calls are TRBV7-2 and TRBJ2-5; a weak D match, TRBD1 (6 bases). CDR1 SGHTA and CDR2 FQGNSA come from the germline V gene. The CDR3 extends over 16 amino acids. V was trimmed by 0 bases and J by 1 base, leaving 12 bases between them. This CDR3 is CASSLAGAGLQETQYF. CDR3 nucleotide sequence: TGTGCCAGCAGCTTAGCGGGGGCGGGCCTCCAAGAGACCCAGTACTTC. Full variable domain (outside the CDR3, taken from reference TRBV7-2 and TRBJ2-5): GAGVSQSPSNKVTEKGKDVELRCDPISGHTALYWYRQSLGQGLEFLIYFQGNSAPDKSGLPSDRFSAERTGGSVSTLTIQRTQQEDSAVYLCASSLAGAGLQETQYFGPGTRLLVL.

This clone was picked up one time. This chain connects TRBV5-1 to TRBJ2-5, with 11 bases that match TRBD2. The CDR3 is 14 residues long. The V segment lost 8 bases and the J segment 4 bases; nucleotides outside the gene matches: 7. The germline V gene encodes CDR1 SGHRS and CDR2 YFSETQ. In DNA form, the CDR3 reads TGCGCCAGTCAAGGACTAGCGGGCAGAGAGACCCAGTACTTC. Protein product: CASQGLAGRETQYF.